A single T cell receptor beta chain is shown here with its context. The sample comes from a study of T cell changes during pregnancy in multiple sclerosis. Profiling relied on immunoSEQ multiplex PCR, and the TCRdb table lists in-frame clones only, not all of them. There are around 38,000 clones in the sample; 92% occur only once, and approximately 5.1% lies in the top ten. Unmatched junction bases numbered 4, after V lost 2 bases and J lost 1 base. CDR3 length: 15 amino acids. CDR1 is SGHRS and CDR2 is YFSETQ in the germline V gene. The clonotype originates from a female donor with multiple sclerosis, enrolled in a pregnancy study. This rearrangement joins TRBV5-1 to TRBJ2-5; 8 bases are shared with TRBD2. This material consisted of CD8+ T cells from peripheral blood mononuclear cells, taken in the third trimester of pregnancy. CDR3 loop: CASSFSGKIQETQYF. The CDR3 bases are TGCGCCAGCAGCTTTAGCGGGAAAATCCAAGAGACCCAGTACTTC.